The source of this T cell receptor beta chain is a study of blood T cell repertoires in COVID-19. Original methodology: By means of reference gene primer amplification, nucleated cell counts were estimated. Clones were sequenced by immunoSEQ multiplex PCR, and TCRdb holds only the in-frame ones, with some missing. The V and J calls and clone size were taken over from that table, and D and trimming were inferred from the DNA. The data hold about 210,000 clones, with 70% to 90% observed a single time. Trimming cost V 6 bases and J 8 bases, with 16 bases left between them. CDR1 is LNHDA and CDR2 is SQIVND in the germline V gene (reference sequence). This CDR3 has 13 amino acids.

The chain has TRBV19 and TRBJ1-2; possible D gene TRBD1, 5 bases. This TCR came from a woman between 45 and 65 years old with active or convalescent COVID-19. Sequencing was carried out using peripheral blood. The CDR3 region is CASSQQDLGGYTF. Here the CDR3 DNA reads TGTGCCAGTAGCCAACAGGATCTAGGGGGCTACACCTTC.